This T cell receptor (beta chain) was retrieved from a study of shared clonotypes between healthy human individuals. At the level of the study: CD4 naive and CD4 memory each took three plates per donor, while CD8 naive took two and CD8 memory one.

In the case of this clone: What it binds is unknown. The same CDR3 is also encoded by other DNA sequences in this sample.

Germline CDR1 and CDR2: SGDLS and YYNGEE. Trimming removed 0 bases from V and 4 bases from J; junction bases left unmatched: 7. The CDR3 length is 15 residues. The CD4+ fraction was divided into a CD45RA+ naive subset and a CD45RA-negative memory subset. Only in-frame clones appear in the TCRdb table, and some are missing; sequencing was by immunoSEQ multiplex PCR. The sample lists some 2 million clones, roughly 94% occurring once. General study points: Investigators collected only blood, and repertoires in tissues likely differ. Richness estimates generally favored naive over memory subsets.

V is TRBV9 and J is TRBJ2-7, with 7 bases that match TRBD2. Sequencing was carried out using naive CD4+ T cells sorted from blood. This sample's subset: CD45RA+ positively selected. The TCR was taken from a man aged 18 to 29 in good health. The CDR3 spells CASSVEASGTYEQYF. The CDR3 nucleotides are TGTGCCAGCAGCGTAGAGGCCAGCGGGACTTACGAGCAGTACTTC.